These T cell receptor beta chains were read from a single sample in a study of identical twins. TCRdb re-derived calls from the 5' RACE reads in MiXCR, one entry per CDR3 protein. Among about 250,000 distinct CDR3 sequences listed, approximately 8.3% were seen once. These data were likewise used in another study, on yellow fever vaccine responses in identical twins.

The specimen sequenced was CD8+ T cells sorted from blood. All receptors come from a woman between 18 and 30 years old in good health. The CDR3 runs from the conserved cysteine through the conserved F or W. A D gene is named only where the DNA matches it firmly. Only part of the rows carry a size: once, few, many, or a class if the clone is expanded.

clone_size: .
v_call: TRBV9
d_call: TRBD1
j_call: TRBJ2-7
cdr3_nt: TGTGCCAGCAGCGCCACAAGGACAGGAAATTCCTACGAGCAGTACTTC
cdr3_aa: CASSATRTGNSYEQYF

clone_size: many
v_call: TRBV20-1
d_call: .
j_call: TRBJ2-7
cdr3_nt: TGCAGTGCTAGAGGCGGAAGCTACGAGCAGTACTTC
cdr3_aa: CSARGGSYEQYF

clone_size: few
v_call: TRBV12-3/TRBV12-4
d_call: TRBD1
j_call: TRBJ2-1
cdr3_nt: TGTGCCAGCAGTTCAACGGGACAGGGAATTGGGTTGTACAATGAGCAGTTCTTC
cdr3_aa: CASSSTGQGIGLYNEQFF

clone_size: few
v_call: TRBV2
d_call: TRBD1
j_call: TRBJ2-7
cdr3_nt: TGTGCCAGCACCGGGACAGTCTCCTACGAGCAGTACTTC
cdr3_aa: CASTGTVSYEQYF

clone_size: .
v_call: TRBV29-1
d_call: TRBD1
j_call: TRBJ2-7
cdr3_nt: TGCAGCGTTGGAGGTGTCCGGGACAGGGGTTCCTACGAGCAGTACTTC
cdr3_aa: CSVGGVRDRGSYEQYF

clone_size: .
v_call: TRBV19
d_call: .
j_call: TRBJ2-1
cdr3_nt: TGTGCCAGTAGTGGGCAGTACAATGAGCAGTTCTTC
cdr3_aa: CASSGQYNEQFF

clone_size: many
v_call: TRBV4-3
d_call: TRBD2
j_call: TRBJ2-1
cdr3_nt: TGCGCCAGCAGCCAAGTTAGCGGGGGGTACAATGAGCAGTTCTTC
cdr3_aa: CASSQVSGGYNEQFF

clone_size: .
v_call: TRBV27
d_call: .
j_call: TRBJ2-5
cdr3_nt: TGTGCCAGCAGTACCTTAGGGAATGAAGAGACCCAGTACTTC
cdr3_aa: CASSTLGNEETQYF

clone_size: .
v_call: TRBV14
d_call: TRBD2
j_call: TRBJ2-3
cdr3_nt: TGTGCCAGCAGCCCGGGGACAGCGGGAGGGGATACGCAGTATTTT
cdr3_aa: CASSPGTAGGDTQYF

clone_size: many
v_call: TRBV10-3
d_call: .
j_call: TRBJ2-3
cdr3_nt: TGTGCCATCAGTGAGGACCTCGACGAAGATACGCAGTATTTT
cdr3_aa: CAISEDLDEDTQYF

clone_size: many
v_call: TRBV28
d_call: .
j_call: TRBJ2-1
cdr3_nt: TGTGCCAGCAGTTTAAGGGGTTTAGGTAATGAGCAGTTCTTC
cdr3_aa: CASSLRGLGNEQFF

clone_size: few
v_call: TRBV6-5
d_call: .
j_call: TRBJ2-5
cdr3_nt: TGTGCCAGCAGTTCCCCCTCCGGGACCTTCCAAGAGACCCAGTACTTC
cdr3_aa: CASSSPSGTFQETQYF

clone_size: few
v_call: TRBV19
d_call: TRBD1
j_call: TRBJ2-7
cdr3_nt: TGTGCCAGTAGTTCCTCTTTAGGGACAGTGTCCTACGAGCAGTACTTC
cdr3_aa: CASSSSLGTVSYEQYF

clone_size: .
v_call: TRBV4-1
d_call: TRBD2
j_call: TRBJ2-4
cdr3_nt: TGCGCCAGCAGCGCAACAATACTAGCGGAGGAAAACATTCAGTACTTC
cdr3_aa: CASSATILAEENIQYF

clone_size: .
v_call: TRBV7-8
d_call: .
j_call: TRBJ2-3
cdr3_nt: TGTGCCAGCAGTCTAGGGTCGGAACCGCAGTATTTT
cdr3_aa: CASSLGSEPQYF

clone_size: .
v_call: TRBV21-1
d_call: .
j_call: TRBJ2-1
cdr3_nt: TGTGCCAGCAGCGGACAGGGGGCGGCTGAGCAGTTCTTC
cdr3_aa: CASSGQGAAEQFF

clone_size: few
v_call: TRBV7-9
d_call: .
j_call: TRBJ2-1
cdr3_nt: TGTGCCAGCAGCTTTGACGGGAGCAATGAGCAGTTCTTC
cdr3_aa: CASSFDGSNEQFF

clone_size: few
v_call: TRBV10-3
d_call: .
j_call: TRBJ2-3
cdr3_nt: TGTGCCATCAGCGAGCGGTCCGCTAGCACAGATACGCAGTATTTT
cdr3_aa: CAISERSASTDTQYF

clone_size: many
v_call: TRBV7-2
d_call: .
j_call: TRBJ2-7
cdr3_nt: TGTGCCAGCAGCTTAGGGCAGGGCATGGTCTACGAGCAGTACTTC
cdr3_aa: CASSLGQGMVYEQYF

clone_size: .
v_call: TRBV2
d_call: TRBD2
j_call: TRBJ2-5
cdr3_nt: TGTGCCAGCACGGGAAGCACTAGCGCGTACCAAGAGACCCAGTACTTC
cdr3_aa: CASTGSTSAYQETQYF

clone_size: few
v_call: TRBV29-1
d_call: .
j_call: TRBJ2-7
cdr3_nt: TGCAGCGTTGTTTGGGCGGGACCCACCTACGAGCAGTACTTC
cdr3_aa: CSVVWAGPTYEQYF

clone_size: .
v_call: TRBV7-6
d_call: .
j_call: TRBJ2-7
cdr3_nt: TGTGCCAGCAGCGCAAATAGCCTCATCTACGAGCAGTACTTC
cdr3_aa: CASSANSLIYEQYF

clone_size: few
v_call: TRBV18
d_call: TRBD2
j_call: TRBJ2-3
cdr3_nt: TGTGCCAGCTCACCTATCGGACTAGCGGGAGAGGCAGATACGCAGTATTTT
cdr3_aa: CASSPIGLAGEADTQYF

clone_size: few
v_call: TRBV6-1
d_call: .
j_call: TRBJ2-5
cdr3_nt: TGTGCCAGCATGGTGTCCGTCCAAGAGACCCAGTACTTC
cdr3_aa: CASMVSVQETQYF

clone_size: .
v_call: TRBV2
d_call: .
j_call: TRBJ2-1
cdr3_nt: TGTGCCAGCAGTGTGGGTTTACAGGGCCTTTACAATGAGCAGTTCTTC
cdr3_aa: CASSVGLQGLYNEQFF

clone_size: .
v_call: TRBV9
d_call: TRBD2
j_call: TRBJ2-5
cdr3_nt: TGTGCCAGCAGCCCCTCTGAGCGGGGGTATGCAGAGACCCAGTACTTC
cdr3_aa: CASSPSERGYAETQYF

clone_size: few
v_call: TRBV7-2
d_call: .
j_call: TRBJ2-7
cdr3_nt: TGTGCCAGCAGCTTAGAAGGGTCCGGGGACTACGAGCAGTACTTC
cdr3_aa: CASSLEGSGDYEQYF

clone_size: few
v_call: TRBV30
d_call: .
j_call: TRBJ2-6
cdr3_nt: TGTGCCCAAGACGGGACCGGTAATCTTGGGGCCAACGTCCTGACTTTC
cdr3_aa: CAQDGTGNLGANVLTF

clone_size: .
v_call: TRBV4-2
d_call: .
j_call: TRBJ2-5
cdr3_nt: TGTGCCAGCAGCCGAGGGCAAGAGACCCAGTACTTC
cdr3_aa: CASSRGQETQYF

clone_size: many
v_call: TRBV15
d_call: TRBD2
j_call: TRBJ2-3
cdr3_nt: TGTGCCACCAGCAGGGTGACTAGCGGGAGTGATACGCAGTATTTT
cdr3_aa: CATSRVTSGSDTQYF

clone_size: .
v_call: TRBV29-1
d_call: TRBD1
j_call: TRBJ2-4
cdr3_nt: TGCAGCGTTGGCTCAGGGGGCATTCAGTACTTC
cdr3_aa: CSVGSGGIQYF

clone_size: few
v_call: TRBV29-1
d_call: .
j_call: TRBJ2-1
cdr3_nt: TGCAGCGTTGGATGGGTTACCAATGAGCAGTTCTTC
cdr3_aa: CSVGWVTNEQFF

clone_size: few
v_call: TRBV4-1
d_call: .
j_call: TRBJ2-2
cdr3_nt: TGCGCCAGCAGCCAAGATCCTAGGGGGGAGCTGTTTTTT
cdr3_aa: CASSQDPRGELFF

clone_size: few
v_call: TRBV10-2
d_call: TRBD1
j_call: TRBJ2-7
cdr3_nt: TGCGCCAGCAGTGGTACAGGGGGCCTCTACGAGCAGTACTTC
cdr3_aa: CASSGTGGLYEQYF

clone_size: many
v_call: TRBV7-9
d_call: TRBD1
j_call: TRBJ2-5
cdr3_nt: TGTGCCAGCAGCCACCGGGACAGTGAAGAGACCCAGTACTTC
cdr3_aa: CASSHRDSEETQYF

clone_size: few
v_call: TRBV9
d_call: .
j_call: TRBJ2-7
cdr3_nt: TGTGCCAGCAGCGTAGGAGGGGGAACAACCTACGAGCAGTACTTC
cdr3_aa: CASSVGGGTTYEQYF

clone_size: few
v_call: TRBV7-6
d_call: TRBD2
j_call: TRBJ2-7
cdr3_nt: TGTGCCAGCAGCTCCCCGGGACTAGCCGGCGAGCAGTACTTC
cdr3_aa: CASSSPGLAGEQYF

clone_size: few
v_call: TRBV27
d_call: .
j_call: TRBJ1-2
cdr3_nt: TGTGCCAGCAGACACTTAACGGGCGGCTACACCTTC
cdr3_aa: CASRHLTGGYTF

clone_size: medium-sized
v_call: TRBV20-1
d_call: .
j_call: TRBJ2-1
cdr3_nt: TGCAGTGCTAGAGTCGAGGGGGGGGCCTACAATGAGCAGTTCTTC
cdr3_aa: CSARVEGGAYNEQFF

clone_size: few
v_call: TRBV4-2
d_call: TRBD2
j_call: TRBJ2-3
cdr3_nt: TGTGCCAGCAGCCAAGAACGGACTAGCGGCACGAATTCAGATACGCAGTATTTT
cdr3_aa: CASSQERTSGTNSDTQYF